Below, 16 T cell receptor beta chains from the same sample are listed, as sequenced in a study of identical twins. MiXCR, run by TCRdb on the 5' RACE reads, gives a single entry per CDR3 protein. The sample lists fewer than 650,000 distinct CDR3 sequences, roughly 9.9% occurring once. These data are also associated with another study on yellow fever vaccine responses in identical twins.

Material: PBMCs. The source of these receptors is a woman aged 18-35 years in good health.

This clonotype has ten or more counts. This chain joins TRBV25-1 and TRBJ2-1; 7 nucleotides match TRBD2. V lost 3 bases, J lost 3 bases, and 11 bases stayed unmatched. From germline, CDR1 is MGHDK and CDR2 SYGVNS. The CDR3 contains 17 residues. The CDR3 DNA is TGTGCCAGCAGTGATCGCGGGAGAACCAAGAACTACAATGAGCAGTTCTTC. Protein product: CASSDRGRTKNYNEQFF.

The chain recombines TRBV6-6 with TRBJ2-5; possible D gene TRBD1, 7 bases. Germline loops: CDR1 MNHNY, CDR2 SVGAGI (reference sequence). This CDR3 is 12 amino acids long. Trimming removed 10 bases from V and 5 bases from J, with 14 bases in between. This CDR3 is CATRGDLETQYF. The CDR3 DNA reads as TGTGCCACCAGGGGGGATTTGGAGACCCAGTACTTC.

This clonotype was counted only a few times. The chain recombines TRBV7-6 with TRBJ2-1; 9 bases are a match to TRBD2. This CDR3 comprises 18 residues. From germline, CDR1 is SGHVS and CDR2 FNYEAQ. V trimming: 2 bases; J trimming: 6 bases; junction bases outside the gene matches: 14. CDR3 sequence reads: CASSLYSGFSGRGNEQFF. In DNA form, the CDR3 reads TGTGCCAGCAGCTTATATTCCGGGTTTAGCGGGAGAGGCAATGAGCAGTTCTTC.

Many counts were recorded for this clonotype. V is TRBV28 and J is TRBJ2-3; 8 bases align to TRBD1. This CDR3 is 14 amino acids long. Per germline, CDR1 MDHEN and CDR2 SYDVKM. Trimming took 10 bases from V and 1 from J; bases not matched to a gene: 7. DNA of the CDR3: TGTGCCATACGGCAGGGGGCTGGCACAGATACGCAGTATTTT. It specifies CAIRQGAGTDTQYF.

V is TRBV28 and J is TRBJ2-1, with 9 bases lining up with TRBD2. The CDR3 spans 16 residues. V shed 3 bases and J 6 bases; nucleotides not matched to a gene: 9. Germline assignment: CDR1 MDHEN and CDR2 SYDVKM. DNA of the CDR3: TGTGCCAGCAGTTTTTTGCGGGAGGGCCTAGCCAATGAGCAGTTCTTC. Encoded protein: CASSFLREGLANEQFF.

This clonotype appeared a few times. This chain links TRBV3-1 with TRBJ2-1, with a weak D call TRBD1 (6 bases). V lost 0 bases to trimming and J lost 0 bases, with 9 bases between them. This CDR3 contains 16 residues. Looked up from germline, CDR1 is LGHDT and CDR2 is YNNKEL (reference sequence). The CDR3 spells CASSQDGRGSYNEQFF. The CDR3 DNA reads TGTGCCAGCAGCCAAGACGGCAGGGGCTCCTACAATGAGCAGTTCTTC.

CDR3: CASSLMGQSYNEQFF. The CDR3 DNA reads as TGCGCCAGCAGCTTGATGGGACAGTCCTACAATGAGCAGTTCTTC. This rearrangement joins TRBV5-1 to TRBJ2-1; 7 nucleotides agree with TRBD1. In germline, CDR1 is SGHRS, CDR2 YFSETQ. This CDR3 spans 15 amino acids. V dropped 1 base and J dropped 1; count of bases not matched to a gene: 2.

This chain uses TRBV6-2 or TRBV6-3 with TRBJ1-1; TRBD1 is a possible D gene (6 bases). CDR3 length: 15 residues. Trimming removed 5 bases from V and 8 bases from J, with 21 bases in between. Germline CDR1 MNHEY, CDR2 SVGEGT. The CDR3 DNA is TGTGCCAGCAGTGAGAACAGGGTGGTCCCCCCCGAAGCTTTCTTT. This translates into CASSENRVVPPEAFF.

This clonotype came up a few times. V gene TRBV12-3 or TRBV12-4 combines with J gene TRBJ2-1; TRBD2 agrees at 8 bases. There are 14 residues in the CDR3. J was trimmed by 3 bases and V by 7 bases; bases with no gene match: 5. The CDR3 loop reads CASIGGGLYNEQFF. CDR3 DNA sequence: TGTGCCAGCATCGGGGGGGGCCTCTACAATGAGCAGTTCTTC.

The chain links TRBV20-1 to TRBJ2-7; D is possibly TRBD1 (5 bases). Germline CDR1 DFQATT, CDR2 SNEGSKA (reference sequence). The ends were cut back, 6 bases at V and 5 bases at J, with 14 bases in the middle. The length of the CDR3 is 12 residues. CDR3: CSANDRTNEQYF. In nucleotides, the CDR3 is TGCAGTGCCAACGACAGAACGAACGAGCAGTACTTC.

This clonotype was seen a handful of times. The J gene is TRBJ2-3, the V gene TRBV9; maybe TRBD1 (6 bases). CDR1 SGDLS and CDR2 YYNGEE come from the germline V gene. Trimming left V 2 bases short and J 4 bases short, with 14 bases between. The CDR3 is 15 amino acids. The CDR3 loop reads CASSVSGGQPDTQYF. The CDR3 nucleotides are TGTGCCAGCAGCGTTAGTGGCGGACAGCCAGATACGCAGTATTTT.

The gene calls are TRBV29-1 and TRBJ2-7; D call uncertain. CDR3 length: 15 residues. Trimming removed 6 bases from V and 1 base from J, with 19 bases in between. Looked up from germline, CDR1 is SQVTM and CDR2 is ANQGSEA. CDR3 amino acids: CSVAVASKLSYEQYF. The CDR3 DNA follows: TGCAGCGTAGCCGTGGCTAGTAAGCTTTCCTACGAGCAGTACTTC.

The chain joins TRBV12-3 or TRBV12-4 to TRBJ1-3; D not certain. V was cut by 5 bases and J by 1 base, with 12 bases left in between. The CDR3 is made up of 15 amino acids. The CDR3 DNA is TGTGCCAGCAGTCCTCAGGACGGTTCTGGAAACACCATATATTTT. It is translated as CASSPQDGSGNTIYF.

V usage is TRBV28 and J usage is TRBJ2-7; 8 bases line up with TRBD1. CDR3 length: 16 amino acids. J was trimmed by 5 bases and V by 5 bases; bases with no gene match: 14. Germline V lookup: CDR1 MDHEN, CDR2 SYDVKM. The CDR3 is CASSPTRTGYFDEQYF. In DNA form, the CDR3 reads TGTGCCAGCAGTCCGACCCGGACAGGGTATTTCGACGAGCAGTACTTC.

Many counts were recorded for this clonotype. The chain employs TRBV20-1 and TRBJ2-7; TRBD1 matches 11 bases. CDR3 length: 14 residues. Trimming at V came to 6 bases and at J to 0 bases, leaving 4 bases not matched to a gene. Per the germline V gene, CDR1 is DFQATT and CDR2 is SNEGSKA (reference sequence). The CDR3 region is CSARDRGSSYEQYF. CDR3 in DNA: TGCAGTGCCCGGGACAGGGGGAGCTCCTACGAGCAGTACTTC.

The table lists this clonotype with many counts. DNA for the CDR3: TGCGCCAGCAGCACCTCCGACAGAACGAACACCGGGGAGCTGTTTTTT. Residues: CASSTSDRTNTGELFF. The chain carries TRBV5-1 and TRBJ2-2; D might be TRBD1 (5 bases). From germline, CDR1 is SGHRS and CDR2 YFSETQ. This CDR3 spans 16 amino acids. V was clipped by 4 bases and J by 0 bases, with 13 bases between them.